Below are 8 T cell receptor beta chains sequenced from a single sample in a study of cytomegalovirus exposure and HLA in healthy donors. It was with 60 Vbeta and 13 Jbeta primers that the PCR ran. Method: immunoSEQ multiplex PCR; TCRdb's copy keeps in-frame clones and lacks some. The sample lists 77,000 or so clones; approximately 82% were seen once. The sequencing sample was made of PBMCs. These receptors all come from a man aged 70-80 years in good health and CMV-seropositive.

V is TRBV5-1 and J is TRBJ2-1; D possibly corresponds to TRBD2 (5 bases). The V gene lost 0 bases and the J gene lost 8 bases, with 12 bases spanning the gap. Germline-derived CDR1 and CDR2 are SGHRS and YFSETQ. This CDR3 has 14 residues. CDR3 DNA: TGCGCCAGCAGCTTGGGAAGGGAGTTCGATGAGCAGTTCTTC. This translates into CASSLGREFDEQFF.

This chain links TRBV6-1 with TRBJ2-6; D remains ambiguous. The germline V and J ends were trimmed by 2 bases and 2 bases, with 7 bases remaining between them. Germline V lookup: CDR1 MNHNS, CDR2 SASEGT. The CDR3 length is 15 residues. The CDR3 DNA sequence: TGTGCCAGCAGTGAATGGAGCGCTGGGGCCAACGTCCTGACTTTC. This translates into CASSEWSAGANVLTF.

The chain recombines TRBV15 with TRBJ1-5, with 7 nucleotides matching TRBD1. CDR1 and CDR2 (germline): LNHNV, YYDKDF (reference sequence). Trimming removed 3 bases from V and 1 base from J; junction bases left unmatched: 3. CDR3 length: 15 residues. CDR3 loop: CATSSQTGSNQPQHF. CDR3 nucleotide sequence: TGTGCCACCAGCAGCCAGACAGGGAGCAATCAGCCCCAGCATTTT.

The CDR3 sequence is CASSLQLAGNTDTQYF. As DNA, the CDR3 is TGTGCCAGCAGCTTACAGCTAGCGGGGAACACAGATACGCAGTATTTT. The chain carries TRBV7-2 and TRBJ2-3; 9 bases map to TRBD2. J was trimmed by 2 bases and V by 2 bases; bases with no gene match: 5. Germline loops: CDR1 SGHTA, CDR2 FQGNSA. The CDR3 runs 16 residues.

This clone has only a few counts. The chain joins TRBV5-6 to TRBJ1-6; no clear D. This CDR3 region has 14 residues. The V gene's germline CDR1 is SGHDT and CDR2 YYEEEE. The V end lost 1 base, the J end lost 7 bases, and 9 bases lay between the germline ends. CDR3: CASSLRQANSPLHF. CDR3 nucleotides: TGTGCCAGCAGCTTGCGGCAGGCCAATTCACCCCTCCACTTT.

V usage is TRBV6-5 and J usage is TRBJ2-3; 8 positions match TRBD1. V trimming: 7 bases; J trimming: 3 bases; junction bases outside the gene matches: 6. Germline lookup yields CDR1 MNHEY and CDR2 SVGAGI. The CDR3 is 14 residues long. The CDR3 here is CASMVQGATDTQYF. The CDR3 DNA reads as TGTGCCAGCATGGTCCAGGGGGCAACAGATACGCAGTATTTT.

The rearrangement uses TRBV6-1 and TRBJ1-5; perhaps TRBD1 as D (6 bases). The ends were cut back, 3 bases at V and 9 bases at J, with 15 bases in the middle. The germline CDR1 and CDR2 sequences are MNHNS and SASEGT. CDR3 size: 14 residues. The CDR3 sequence: CASSEIGTTMPQHF. CDR3 DNA sequence: TGTGCCAGCAGTGAGATAGGGACAACGATGCCCCAGCATTTT.

The V gene is TRBV9, the J gene TRBJ1-2; TRBD1 matches at 9 bases. Looked up from germline, CDR1 is SGDLS and CDR2 is YYNGEE. After removal of 0 bases from V and 7 bases from J, the junction contained 1 base not matched to a gene. The CDR3 is made up of 13 amino acids. The CDR3 region is CASSVGQGVGYTF. CDR3 coding DNA: TGTGCCAGCAGCGTAGGACAGGGGGTTGGCTACACCTTC.